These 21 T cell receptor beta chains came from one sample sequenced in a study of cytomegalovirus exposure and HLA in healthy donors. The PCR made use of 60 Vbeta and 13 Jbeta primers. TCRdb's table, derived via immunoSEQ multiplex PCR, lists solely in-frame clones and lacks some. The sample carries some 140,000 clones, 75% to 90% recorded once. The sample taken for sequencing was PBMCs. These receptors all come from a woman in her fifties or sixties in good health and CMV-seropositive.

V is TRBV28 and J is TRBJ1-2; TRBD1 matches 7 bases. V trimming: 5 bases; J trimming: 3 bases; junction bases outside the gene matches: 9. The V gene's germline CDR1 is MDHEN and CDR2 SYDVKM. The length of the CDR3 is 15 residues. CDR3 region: CASSTQTGVDYGYTF. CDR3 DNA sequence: TGTGCCAGCAGTACACAAACAGGGGTGGACTATGGCTACACCTTC.

In nucleotides, the CDR3 is TGTGCCAGCAGCTTACGGGGGTCGAACACTGAAGCTTTCTTT. It specifies CASSLRGSNTEAFF. The J gene is TRBJ1-1, the V gene TRBV11-2; TRBD1 is a possible D gene (5 bases). Trimming took 2 bases from V and 1 from J, leaving 8 bases between them. CDR1 and CDR2 (germline): SGHAT, FQNNGV. This CDR3 comprises 14 residues.

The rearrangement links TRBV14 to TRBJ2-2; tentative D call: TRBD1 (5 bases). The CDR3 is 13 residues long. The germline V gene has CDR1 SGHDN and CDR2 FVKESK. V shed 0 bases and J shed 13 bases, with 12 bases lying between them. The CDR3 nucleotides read TGTGCCAGCAGCCAAGATCTGGGGCGCGGGCTGTTTTTT. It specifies CASSQDLGRGLFF.

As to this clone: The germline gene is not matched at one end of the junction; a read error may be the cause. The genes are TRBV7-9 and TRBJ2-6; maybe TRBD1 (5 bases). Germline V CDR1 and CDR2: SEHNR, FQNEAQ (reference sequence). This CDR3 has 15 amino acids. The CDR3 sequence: CASSLSSSGANGLTF. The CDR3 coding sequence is TGTGCCAGCAGCTTAAGTAGCTCTGGGGCCAACGGCCTGACTTTC.

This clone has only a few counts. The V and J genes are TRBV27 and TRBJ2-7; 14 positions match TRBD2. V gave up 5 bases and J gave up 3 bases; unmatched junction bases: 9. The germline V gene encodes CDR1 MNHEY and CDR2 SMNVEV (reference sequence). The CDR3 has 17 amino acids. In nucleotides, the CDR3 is TGTGCCAGCAGTCCGGGACTAGCGGGAGTGGTCGGCTACGAGCAGTACTTC. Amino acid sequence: CASSPGLAGVVGYEQYF.

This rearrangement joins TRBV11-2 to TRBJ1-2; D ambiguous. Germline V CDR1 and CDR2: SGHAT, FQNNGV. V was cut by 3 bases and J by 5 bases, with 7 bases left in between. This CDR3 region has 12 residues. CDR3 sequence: CASSFKRYGYTF. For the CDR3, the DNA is TGTGCCAGCAGCTTCAAGAGATATGGCTACACCTTC.

In DNA, the CDR3 is TGTGCCAGCAGCCCGGTAGACACCGGGGAGCTGTTTTTT. This encodes CASSPVDTGELFF. V and J are TRBV28 and TRBJ2-2; D remains unclear. There are 13 residues in the CDR3. The V end was cut by 6 bases, the J end by 3 bases, with 8 bases between. From germline, CDR1 is MDHEN and CDR2 SYDVKM.

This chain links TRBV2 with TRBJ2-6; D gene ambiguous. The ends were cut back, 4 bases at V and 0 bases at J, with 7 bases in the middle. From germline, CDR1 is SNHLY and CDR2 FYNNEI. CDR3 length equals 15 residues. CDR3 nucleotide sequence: TGTGCCAGCAGTGGTTGGCTCTCTGGGGCCAACGTCCTGACTTTC. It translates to CASSGWLSGANVLTF.

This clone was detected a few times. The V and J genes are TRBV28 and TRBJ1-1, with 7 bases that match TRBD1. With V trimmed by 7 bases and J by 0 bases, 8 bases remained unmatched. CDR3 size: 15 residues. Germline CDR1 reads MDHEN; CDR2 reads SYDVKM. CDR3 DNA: TGTGCCAGCACCCCAGGGGGAGCCATGAACACTGAAGCTTTCTTT. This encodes CASTPGGAMNTEAFF.

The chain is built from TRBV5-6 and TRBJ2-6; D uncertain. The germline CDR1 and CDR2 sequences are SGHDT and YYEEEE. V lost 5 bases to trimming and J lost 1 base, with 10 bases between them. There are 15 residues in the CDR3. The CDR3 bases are TGTGCCAGCAGTACCCTACCGTCTGGGGCCAACGTCCTGACTTTC. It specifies CASSTLPSGANVLTF.

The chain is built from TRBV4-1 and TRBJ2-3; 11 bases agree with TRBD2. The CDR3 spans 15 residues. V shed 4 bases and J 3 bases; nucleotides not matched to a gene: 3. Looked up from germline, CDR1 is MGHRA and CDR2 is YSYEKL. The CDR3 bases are TGCGCCAGCAGCCCCCGGACTAGCGGGACAGATACGCAGTATTTT. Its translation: CASSPRTSGTDTQYF.

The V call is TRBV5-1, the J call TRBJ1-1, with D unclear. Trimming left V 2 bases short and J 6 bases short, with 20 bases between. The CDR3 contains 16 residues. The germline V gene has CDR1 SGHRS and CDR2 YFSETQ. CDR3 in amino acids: CASSLDSPGGFSEAFF. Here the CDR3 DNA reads TGCGCCAGCAGCTTAGACTCCCCGGGTGGTTTCTCTGAAGCTTTCTTT.

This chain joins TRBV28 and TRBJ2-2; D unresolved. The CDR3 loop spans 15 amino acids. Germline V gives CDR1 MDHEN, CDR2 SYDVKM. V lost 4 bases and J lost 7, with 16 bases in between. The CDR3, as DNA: TGTGCCAGCAGTTCGTTCCTCCTACCCCACGGGGAGCTGTTTTTT. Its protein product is CASSSFLLPHGELFF.

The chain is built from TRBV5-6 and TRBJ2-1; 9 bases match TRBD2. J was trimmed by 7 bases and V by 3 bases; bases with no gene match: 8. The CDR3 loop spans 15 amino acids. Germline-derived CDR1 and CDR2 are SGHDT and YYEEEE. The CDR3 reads CASSSLGGGENEQFF. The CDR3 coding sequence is TGTGCCAGCAGCTCCTTGGGCGGGGGGGAAAATGAGCAGTTCTTC.

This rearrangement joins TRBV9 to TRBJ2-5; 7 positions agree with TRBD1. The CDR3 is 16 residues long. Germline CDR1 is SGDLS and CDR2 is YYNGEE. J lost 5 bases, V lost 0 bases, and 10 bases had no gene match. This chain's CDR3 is CASSVAGTVGSETQYF. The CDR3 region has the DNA TGTGCCAGCAGCGTAGCGGGGACAGTAGGTAGCGAGACCCAGTACTTC.

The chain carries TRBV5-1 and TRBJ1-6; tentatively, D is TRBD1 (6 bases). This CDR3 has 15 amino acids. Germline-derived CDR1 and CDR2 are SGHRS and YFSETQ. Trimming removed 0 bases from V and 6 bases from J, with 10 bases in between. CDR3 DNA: TGCGCCAGCAGCTTGGCAGGGGTGGGTAATTCACCCCTCCACTTT. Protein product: CASSLAGVGNSPLHF.

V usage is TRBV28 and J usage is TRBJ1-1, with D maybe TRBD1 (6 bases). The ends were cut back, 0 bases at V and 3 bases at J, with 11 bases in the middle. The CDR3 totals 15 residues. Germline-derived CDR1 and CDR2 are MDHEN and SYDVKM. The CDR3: CASSLWLDSHTEAFF. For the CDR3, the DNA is TGTGCCAGCAGTTTATGGCTGGACAGTCACACTGAAGCTTTCTTT.

Here the CDR3 reads CASSWTSGSGETQYF. The CDR3 DNA is TGTGCCAGCTCCTGGACTAGCGGGAGTGGGGAGACCCAGTACTTC. The J gene is TRBJ2-5, the V gene TRBV6-5; 13 nucleotides line up with TRBD2. The CDR3 sequence is 15 residues long. Per the germline V gene, CDR1 is MNHEY and CDR2 is SVGAGI. J lost 5 bases, V lost 8 bases, and 8 bases had no gene match.

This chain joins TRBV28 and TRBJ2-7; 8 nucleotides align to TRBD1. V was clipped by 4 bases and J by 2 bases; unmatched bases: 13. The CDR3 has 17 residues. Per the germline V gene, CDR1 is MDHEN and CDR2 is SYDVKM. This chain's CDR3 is CASSYPGRSGGTYEQYF. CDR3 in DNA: TGTGCCAGCAGTTATCCGGGACGATCAGGGGGCACCTACGAGCAGTACTTC.

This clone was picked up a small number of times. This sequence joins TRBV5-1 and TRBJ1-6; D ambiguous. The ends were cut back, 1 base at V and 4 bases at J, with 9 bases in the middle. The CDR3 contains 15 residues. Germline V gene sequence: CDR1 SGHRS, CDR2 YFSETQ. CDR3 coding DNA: TGCGCCAGCAGCTTGCAGGCGCCTTATAATTCACCCCTCCACTTT. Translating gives CASSLQAPYNSPLHF.

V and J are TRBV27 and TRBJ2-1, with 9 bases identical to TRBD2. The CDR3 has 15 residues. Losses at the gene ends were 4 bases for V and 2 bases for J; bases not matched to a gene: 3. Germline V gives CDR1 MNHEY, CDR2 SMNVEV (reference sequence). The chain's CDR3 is CASSYSGGAYNEQFF. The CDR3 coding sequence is TGTGCCAGCAGTTATAGCGGGGGAGCCTACAATGAGCAGTTCTTC.